These 16 T cell receptor beta chains were sequenced from one sample in a study of T cell responses to AZD1222 COVID-19 vaccine. Assay used: immunoSEQ multiplex PCR; TCRdb lists only in-frame clones, some missing. The data contain 97,000 or so clones, 80% to 95% of them singletons. The specimen was peripheral blood, collected 28 days after the second AZD1222 dose. These receptors were collected from an adult who received the AZD1222 COVID-19 vaccine.

This chain connects TRBV5-1 to TRBJ2-1; TRBD2 agrees at 8 bases. This CDR3 comprises 16 residues. Germline V lookup: CDR1 SGHRS, CDR2 YFSETQ. V was clipped by 0 bases and J by 8 bases; unmatched bases: 10. The CDR3 DNA follows: TGCGCCAGCAGCTTGGCGTCGGGAGGGCCTTTCTATGAGCAGTTCTTC. It is translated as CASSLASGGPFYEQFF.

The chain is built from TRBV7-8 and TRBJ2-3, with D unresolved. Between the trimmed V and J ends, which lost 5 bases and 0 bases, there was a span of 9 bases. CDR1 SGHVS and CDR2 FQNEAQ come from the germline V gene. There are 14 residues in the CDR3. CDR3 DNA sequence: TGTGCCAGCAGCCTATTCGCCAGCACAGATACGCAGTATTTT. Amino acid sequence: CASSLFASTDTQYF. The full variable domain, its missing parts supplied by reference TRBV7-8 and TRBJ2-3, is GAGVSQSPRYKVAKRGQDVALRCDPISGHVSLFWYQQALGQGPEFLTYFQNEAQLDKSGLPSDRFFAERPEGSVSTLKIQRTQQEDSAVYLCASSLFASTDTQYFGPGTRLTVL.

The rearrangement uses TRBV28 and TRBJ1-2; TRBD1 aligns across 10 bases. Germline loops: CDR1 MDHEN, CDR2 SYDVKM. The V segment lost 5 bases and the J segment 4 bases; nucleotides outside the gene matches: 7. The CDR3 totals 15 residues. DNA of the CDR3: TGTGCCAGCAGTGGGTCGGGACAGGGGTTCTATGGCTACACCTTC. Residues: CASSGSGQGFYGYTF.

The rearrangement uses TRBV13 and TRBJ2-7; 7 bases match TRBD2. Germline CDR1 PRHDT, CDR2 FYEKMQ (reference sequence). The ends lost 1 base at V and 4 bases at J; junction bases unmatched: 4. CDR3 length: 14 residues. The CDR3 here is CASSLDGRWYEQYF. The DNA of the CDR3 is TGTGCCAGCAGCTTAGACGGGAGGTGGTACGAGCAGTACTTC.

The rearrangement joins TRBV19 to TRBJ1-5; a weak D match, TRBD1 (5 bases). Trimming removed 4 bases from V and 2 bases from J, with 15 bases in between. CDR1 is LNHDA, CDR2 SQIVND, per germline (reference sequence). The CDR3 spans 16 residues. The CDR3 DNA sequence: TGTGCCAGTAGTAATTTCGGGGGTAGTGGCAATCAGCCCCAGCATTTT. The encoded protein is CASSNFGGSGNQPQHF. Based on the CDR3 plus reference TRBV19 and TRBJ1-5, the full variable domain is DGGITQSPKYLFRKEGQNVTLSCEQNLNHDAMYWYRQDPGQGLRLIYYSQIVNDFQKGDIAEGYSVSREKKESFPLTVTSAQKNPTAFYLCASSNFGGSGNQPQHFGDGTRLSIL.

The chain couples TRBV18 to TRBJ2-7, with 10 nucleotides matching TRBD1. The V gene end was trimmed by 5 bases and the J gene end by 6 bases; junction bases not matched to a gene: 10. Germline CDR1 is KGHSH and CDR2 is LQKENI. The CDR3 is 15 residues long. CDR3 nucleotides: TGTGCCAGCTCAGCCGGGACAGGGGACATCGGCGAGCAGTACTTC. It encodes CASSAGTGDIGEQYF.

The CDR3 reads CASTSGQGTYEQYF. The CDR3, as DNA: TGTGCCAGCACCTCGGGACAGGGGACCTACGAGCAGTACTTC. The rearrangement joins TRBV28 to TRBJ2-7; 10 bases line up with TRBD1. Germline values: CDR1 MDHEN, CDR2 SYDVKM. The CDR3 sequence is 14 residues long. V lost 7 bases to trimming and J lost 2 bases; unmatched junction nucleotides: 5.

The V gene is TRBV19, the J gene TRBJ2-7; D might be TRBD2 (6 bases). Germline V CDR1 and CDR2: LNHDA, SQIVND (reference sequence). The ends were cut back, 5 bases at V and 2 bases at J, with 16 bases in the middle. The CDR3 spans 15 residues. The CDR3 nucleotides are TGTGCCAGTAGTTTGTCCGCTAGCGAGCCCTACGAGCAGTACTTC. The encoded protein is CASSLSASEPYEQYF.

The V and J genes are TRBV6-1 and TRBJ2-2; D uncertain. The V gene lost 1 base and the J gene lost 5 bases, with 11 bases spanning the gap. The CDR3 sequence is 15 residues long. Germline assignment: CDR1 MNHNS and CDR2 SASEGT. The CDR3: CASSEGPGRTGELFF. The CDR3 DNA reads as TGTGCCAGCAGTGAAGGTCCCGGCAGAACCGGGGAGCTGTTTTTT.

This clone showed up just a few times. The chain employs TRBV6-5 and TRBJ2-7; no clear D gene. Trimming shortened V by 6 bases and J by 0 bases, and 9 bases separated the two germline ends. This CDR3 comprises 13 residues. Germline CDR1 is MNHEY and CDR2 is SVGAGI. This CDR3 is CASRYVNSYEQYF. CDR3 sequence (DNA): TGTGCCAGCAGATACGTTAACTCCTACGAGCAGTACTTC.

The rearrangement joins TRBV6-5 to TRBJ1-1; the match to TRBD1 covers 8 bases. Germline V gives CDR1 MNHEY, CDR2 SVGAGI. After removal of 5 bases from V and 4 bases from J, the junction contained 3 bases not matched to a gene. This CDR3 is 13 amino acids long. The CDR3 sequence is CASSKTGGTEAFF. DNA of the CDR3: TGTGCCAGCAGTAAAACAGGGGGCACTGAAGCTTTCTTT.

The V gene is TRBV4-1, the J gene TRBJ2-3; TRBD1 or TRBD2 may be the D gene (5 bases each). This CDR3 comprises 16 residues. CDR1 and CDR2 from the germline V gene are MGHRA and YSYEKL. The V end was cut by 3 bases, the J end by 1 base, with 14 bases between. The CDR3 is CASSQAPGPRTDTQYF. Here the CDR3 DNA reads TGCGCCAGCAGCCAGGCCCCGGGACCCCGCACAGATACGCAGTATTTT.

In DNA form, the CDR3 reads TGTGCCAGCAGCCACCCAGGACAGAACACTGAAGCTTTCTTT. This codes for CASSHPGQNTEAFF. The chain has TRBV14 and TRBJ1-1; tentative D call: TRBD1 (5 bases). Looked up from germline, CDR1 is SGHDN and CDR2 is FVKESK. Trimming stripped 3 bases from V and 1 base from J, with 9 bases between. The CDR3 runs 14 residues.

The count of this clone is one. V gene TRBV6-1 combines with J gene TRBJ1-2; D remains unclear. The ends were cut back, 3 bases at V and 2 bases at J, with 19 bases in the middle. The CDR3 has 17 amino acids. CDR1 is MNHNS and CDR2 is SASEGT in the germline V gene. The CDR3 DNA is TGTGCCAGCAGTGAGTCCATTAATTGGGGAACCAACTATGGCTACACCTTC. It codes for CASSESINWGTNYGYTF.

CDR3 sequence: CASSIGTGQNEKLFF. The CDR3 DNA reads as TGTGCCAGCAGCATCGGGACAGGACAAAATGAAAAACTGTTTTTT. This rearrangement joins TRBV7-8 to TRBJ1-4, with 8 bases lining up with TRBD1. V lost 5 bases to trimming and J lost 5 bases; unmatched junction nucleotides: 7. The CDR3 consists of 15 residues. Germline loops: CDR1 SGHVS, CDR2 FQNEAQ.

This clone has a single count. Mismatch with germline at one junction end may stem from a read error. The CDR3 region is CASRLPGQGQSYCF. The CDR3, as DNA: TGTGCCAGCAGACTCCCGGGACAGGGACAGTCTTATTGTTTT. The V call is TRBV5-8, the J call TRBJ2-3; 9 bases align to TRBD1. Germline values: CDR1 SGHTS, CDR2 YDEGEE. The CDR3 covers 14 residues.